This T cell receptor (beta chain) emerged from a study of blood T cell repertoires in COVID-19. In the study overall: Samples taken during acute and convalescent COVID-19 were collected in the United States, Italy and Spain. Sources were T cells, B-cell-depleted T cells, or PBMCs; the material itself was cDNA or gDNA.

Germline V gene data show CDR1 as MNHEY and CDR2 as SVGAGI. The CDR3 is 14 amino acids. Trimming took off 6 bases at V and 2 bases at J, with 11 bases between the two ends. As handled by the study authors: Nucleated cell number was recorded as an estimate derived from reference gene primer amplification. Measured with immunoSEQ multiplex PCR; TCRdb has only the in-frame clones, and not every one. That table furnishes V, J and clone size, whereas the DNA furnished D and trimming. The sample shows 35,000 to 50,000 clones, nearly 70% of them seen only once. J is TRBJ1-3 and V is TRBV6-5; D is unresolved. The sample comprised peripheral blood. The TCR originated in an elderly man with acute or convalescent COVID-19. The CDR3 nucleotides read TGTGCCAGCAGCCAGTCGTTTACTGGAAACACCATATATTTT. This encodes CASSQSFTGNTIYF.